One and the same sample provided the 21 T cell receptor beta chains below, sequenced in a study of T cell responses to AZD1222 COVID-19 vaccine. Some clones are missing from TCRdb's copy, which holds only in-frame ones; the method was immunoSEQ multiplex PCR. The table lists about 110,000 clones, more than 70% of them singletons. The material was peripheral blood, obtained on day 0 of AZD1222 vaccination. The receptors originated from an adult in good health.

Note on this clone: Other DNA sequences within the sample encode an identical CDR3. V is TRBV30 and J is TRBJ1-4; possibly TRBD1 for D (5 bases). V was trimmed by 3 bases and J by 2 bases, leaving 7 bases between them. The CDR3 is made up of 13 amino acids. From germline, CDR1 is GTSNPN and CDR2 SVGIG (reference sequence). The CDR3 loop is CAWRAGTNEKLFF. CDR3 coding DNA: TGTGCCTGGAGGGCAGGGACTAATGAAAAACTGTTTTTT.

V is TRBV2 and J is TRBJ1-6; 8 bases align to TRBD1. Germline-derived CDR1 and CDR2 are SNHLY and FYNNEI. CDR3 length: 17 amino acids. V lost 5 bases to trimming and J lost 0 bases; unmatched junction nucleotides: 6. The CDR3 region is CASSPRQGSSYNSPLHF. As DNA, the CDR3 is TGTGCCAGCAGTCCCCGACAGGGGAGCTCCTATAATTCACCCCTCCACTTT.

The CDR3 sequence: CASSLGTGNSPLHF. The CDR3 nucleotides are TGTGCCAGCAGTTTAGGGACAGGGAATTCACCCCTCCACTTT. The V and J genes are TRBV28 and TRBJ1-6; 9 bases agree with TRBD1. In germline, CDR1 is MDHEN, CDR2 SYDVKM. This CDR3 has 14 amino acids. The trim removed 2 bases at V and 7 bases at J, leaving 0 bases unmatched.

The chain carries TRBV6-2 or TRBV6-3 and TRBJ2-4, with 10 bases lining up with TRBD1. In germline, CDR1 is MNHEY, CDR2 SVGEGT. The CDR3 has 17 residues. Trimming took 5 bases from V and 6 from J; bases not matched to a gene: 13. This CDR3 is CASSARQGARRGNIQYF. CDR3 coding DNA: TGTGCCAGCAGTGCGCGACAGGGGGCGAGGCGGGGAAACATTCAGTACTTC.

The chain joins TRBV11-2 to TRBJ2-2; no firm D call. Looked up from germline, CDR1 is SGHAT and CDR2 is FQNNGV. The CDR3 length is 14 residues. V was shortened by 1 base and J by 1 base, with 4 bases between the two germline ends. The CDR3 sequence is CASSLAGNTGELFF. Here the CDR3 DNA reads TGTGCCAGCAGCTTAGCGGGGAACACCGGGGAGCTGTTTTTT. The variable domain in full, with the rest retrieved from reference TRBV11-2 and TRBJ2-2, is EAGVAQSPRYKIIEKRQSVAFWCNPISGHATLYWYQQILGQGPKLLIQFQNNGVVDDSQLPKDRFSAERLKGVDSTLKIQPAKLEDSAVYLCASSLAGNTGELFFGEGSRLTVL.

V and J are TRBV5-1 and TRBJ2-3; D is perhaps TRBD2 (6 bases). The V and J ends lost 0 bases and 6 bases respectively, with 14 bases between them. Germline V gene lookup returns CDR1 SGHRS and CDR2 YFSETQ. The CDR3 loop spans 15 amino acids. DNA for the CDR3: TGCGCCAGCAGCTTGGGGGAGGTGTATTATGATACGCAGTATTTT. Translating it yields CASSLGEVYYDTQYF.

The CDR3 coding sequence is TGTGCCTGGAGTGGGGGGACGAACACCGGGGAGCTGTTTTTT. Its translation is CAWSGGTNTGELFF. The V and J genes are TRBV30 and TRBJ2-2; D is perhaps TRBD1 or TRBD2 (5 bases each). Trimming stripped 1 base from V and 0 bases from J, with 6 bases between. Germline values: CDR1 GTSNPN, CDR2 SVGIG (reference sequence). The CDR3 sequence is 14 residues long. Full variable domain (remainder filled in from reference TRBV30 and TRBJ2-2): SQTIHQWPATLVQPVGSPLSLECTVEGTSNPNLYWYRQAAGRGLQLLFYSVGIGQISSEVPQNLSASRPQDRQFILSSKKLLLSDSGFYLCAWSGGTNTGELFFGEGSRLTVL.

V usage is TRBV7-2 and J usage is TRBJ2-1; D is possibly TRBD2 (5 bases). V was shortened by 1 base and J by 10 bases, with 11 bases between the two germline ends. The CDR3 loop spans 13 amino acids. The germline V gene encodes CDR1 SGHTA and CDR2 FQGNSA. The CDR3 spells CASSLDGRLEQFF. The CDR3 nucleotides are TGTGCCAGCAGCTTAGACGGCCGACTAGAGCAGTTCTTC.

V and J are TRBV4-2 and TRBJ1-5; D possibly corresponds to TRBD1 (5 bases). The CDR3 sequence is 16 residues long. Trimming took 0 bases from V and 0 from J, leaving 9 bases between them. Germline CDR1 reads LGHNA; CDR2 reads YNFKEQ. In nucleotides, the CDR3 is TGTGCCAGCAGCCAAGAGGGGGGAAATAGCAATCAGCCCCAGCATTTT. Its translation: CASSQEGGNSNQPQHF.

This clone was detected only a few times. V and J are TRBV2 and TRBJ1-5; no definite D call. The V end lost 1 base, the J end lost 3 bases, and 7 bases lay between the germline ends. Germline-derived CDR1 and CDR2 are SNHLY and FYNNEI. This CDR3 has 14 amino acids. CDR3 nucleotides: TGTGCCAGCAGTGAAGGGGTCTACAATCAGCCCCAGCATTTT. Its protein product is CASSEGVYNQPQHF.

The genes are TRBV5-1 and TRBJ1-3; TRBD1 agrees at 7 bases. The length of the CDR3 is 15 residues. Germline CDR1 and CDR2: SGHRS and YFSETQ. V shed 2 bases, J shed 2 bases, and the junction held 4 bases outside the gene matches. The CDR3: CASSLDRVTGNTIYF. The CDR3 region has the DNA TGCGCCAGCAGCTTAGACAGGGTGACTGGAAACACCATATATTTT.

Concerning this clone itself: Distinct nucleotide sequences in the sample also encode this CDR3. This sequence joins TRBV30 and TRBJ1-6, with D unclear. CDR1 and CDR2 from the germline V gene are GTSNPN and SVGIG (reference sequence). The V and J ends lost 5 bases and 5 bases respectively, with 7 bases between them. The CDR3 consists of 12 residues. CDR3 sequence: CAWGQDNSPLHF. The DNA of the CDR3 is TGTGCCTGGGGTCAGGATAATTCACCCCTCCACTTT.

The V call is TRBV29-1, the J call TRBJ2-7; D could derive from TRBD1 or TRBD2 (5 bases each). V gave up 4 bases and J gave up 6 bases, with 7 bases separating them. The CDR3 length is 10 residues. Germline V lookup: CDR1 SQVTM, CDR2 ANQGSEA. CDR3 region: CSVAGGEQYF. In nucleotides, the CDR3 is TGCAGCGTTGCTGGGGGCGAGCAGTACTTC.

The genes are TRBV2 and TRBJ1-5, with D unresolved. Deletions cut 4 bases from V and 3 bases from J, with 13 bases between. The CDR3 is 15 residues long. Looked up from germline, CDR1 is SNHLY and CDR2 is FYNNEI. The CDR3 DNA sequence: TGTGCCAGCAGTGTAGGGATTGGAACCAATCAGCCCCAGCATTTT. Protein: CASSVGIGTNQPQHF.

The chain recombines TRBV24-1 with TRBJ1-3; tentative D call: TRBD1 (6 bases). V was pared by 4 bases and J by 0 bases, with 6 bases between. Germline V gene data show CDR1 as KGHDR and CDR2 as SFDVKD. There are 14 residues in the CDR3. The CDR3 nucleotides are TGTGCCACCAGTGAGACAGGCTCTGGAAACACCATATATTTT. It codes for CATSETGSGNTIYF.

The rearrangement uses TRBV7-2 and TRBJ2-5, with a possible D match to TRBD1 (5 bases). CDR3 size: 16 residues. Germline V CDR1 and CDR2: SGHTA, FQGNSA. Between the trimmed V and J ends, which lost 2 bases and 4 bases, there was a span of 17 bases. CDR3: CASSLLSGFGVETQYF. CDR3 DNA sequence: TGTGCCAGCAGCTTACTATCAGGGTTCGGCGTAGAGACCCAGTACTTC. Supplemented by reference TRBV7-2 and TRBJ2-5, the full variable domain reads GAGVSQSPSNKVTEKGKDVELRCDPISGHTALYWYRQSLGQGLEFLIYFQGNSAPDKSGLPSDRFSAERTGGSVSTLTIQRTQQEDSAVYLCASSLLSGFGVETQYFGPGTRLLVL.

This clone was counted a few times. The V gene is TRBV4-1, the J gene TRBJ1-2; 7 bases fit TRBD1. The germline V gene has CDR1 MGHRA and CDR2 YSYEKL. The V gene end was trimmed by 0 bases and the J gene end by 2 bases; junction bases not matched to a gene: 12. The CDR3 sequence is 18 residues long. Here the CDR3 DNA reads TGCGCCAGCAGCCAAGATGGTTACCATCTACAGGGGAACTATGGCTACACCTTC. Translated, it gives CASSQDGYHLQGNYGYTF.

The chain uses TRBV5-4 and TRBJ1-4; TRBD1 might be the D (5 bases). Germline CDR1 reads SGHNT; CDR2 reads YYREEE (reference sequence). Trimming pared 1 base from V and 5 bases from J, leaving 12 bases between. This CDR3 comprises 15 residues. The CDR3 sequence: CASSLRPDNNEKLFF. CDR3 nucleotides: TGTGCCAGCAGCTTGAGGCCGGACAACAATGAAAAACTGTTTTTT.

The genes are TRBV7-9 and TRBJ2-1; D gene uncertain. V lost 3 bases, J lost 2 bases, and 11 bases lay in between. Per the germline V gene, CDR1 is SEHNR and CDR2 is FQNEAQ (reference sequence). The CDR3 spans 15 residues. CDR3 sequence reads: CASSFRLGTYNEQFF. In DNA form, the CDR3 reads TGTGCCAGCAGCTTCCGACTGGGTACCTACAATGAGCAGTTCTTC.

The CDR3 loop reads CASSYSRQGPDTQYF. In DNA form, the CDR3 reads TGTGCCAGCAGTTACTCGAGACAGGGCCCAGATACGCAGTATTTT. The genes are TRBV6-6 and TRBJ2-3; TRBD1 matches at 7 bases. V gave up 0 bases and J gave up 4 bases; unmatched junction bases: 4. CDR3 size: 15 residues. Germline V CDR1 and CDR2: MNHNY, SVGAGI (reference sequence).

The chain is built from TRBV7-9 and TRBJ1-2; 7 bases are a match to TRBD1. This CDR3 comprises 11 residues. Germline lookup yields CDR1 SEHNR and CDR2 FQNEAQ (reference sequence). With 5 bases clipped from V and 11 bases from J, the junction kept 5 bases outside the gene matches. The CDR3 loop is CASSLTGVYTF. The DNA for the CDR3 is TGTGCCAGCAGCCTAACAGGGGTGTACACCTTC.